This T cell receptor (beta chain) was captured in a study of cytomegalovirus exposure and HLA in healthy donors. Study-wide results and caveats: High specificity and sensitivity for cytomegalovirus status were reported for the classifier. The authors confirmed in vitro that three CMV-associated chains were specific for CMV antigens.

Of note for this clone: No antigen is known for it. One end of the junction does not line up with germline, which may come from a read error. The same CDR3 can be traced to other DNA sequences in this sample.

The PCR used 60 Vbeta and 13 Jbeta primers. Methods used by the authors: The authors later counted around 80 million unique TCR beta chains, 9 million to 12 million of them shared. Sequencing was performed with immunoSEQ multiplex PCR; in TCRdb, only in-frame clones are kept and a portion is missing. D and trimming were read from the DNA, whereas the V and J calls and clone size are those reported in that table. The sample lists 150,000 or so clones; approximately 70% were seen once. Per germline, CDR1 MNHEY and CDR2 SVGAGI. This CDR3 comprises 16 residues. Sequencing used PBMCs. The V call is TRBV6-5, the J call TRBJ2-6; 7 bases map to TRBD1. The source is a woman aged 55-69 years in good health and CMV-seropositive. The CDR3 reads CASSYSDRAGANVLTF. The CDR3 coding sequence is TGTGCCAGCAGTTACTCCGACAGGGCCGGGGCCAACGTCCTGACCTTC.